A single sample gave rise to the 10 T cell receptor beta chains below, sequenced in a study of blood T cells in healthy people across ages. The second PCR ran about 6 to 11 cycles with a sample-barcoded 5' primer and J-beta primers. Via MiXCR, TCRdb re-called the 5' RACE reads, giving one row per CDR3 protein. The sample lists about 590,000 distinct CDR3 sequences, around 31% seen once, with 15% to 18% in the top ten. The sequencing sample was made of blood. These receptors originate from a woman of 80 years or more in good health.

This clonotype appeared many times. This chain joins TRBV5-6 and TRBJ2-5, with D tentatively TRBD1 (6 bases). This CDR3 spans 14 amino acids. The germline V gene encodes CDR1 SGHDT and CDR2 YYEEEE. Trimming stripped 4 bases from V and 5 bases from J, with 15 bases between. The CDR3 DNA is TGTGCCAGCAGCAGTACAGGGTTAGGGGAGACCCAGTACTTC. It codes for CASSSTGLGETQYF. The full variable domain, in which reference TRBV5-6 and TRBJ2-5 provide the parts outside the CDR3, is DAGVTQSPTHLIKTRGQQVTLRCSPKSGHDTVSWYQQALGQGPQFIFQYYEEEERQRGNFPDRFSGHQFPNYSSELNVNALLLGDSALYLCASSSTGLGETQYFGPGTRLLVL.

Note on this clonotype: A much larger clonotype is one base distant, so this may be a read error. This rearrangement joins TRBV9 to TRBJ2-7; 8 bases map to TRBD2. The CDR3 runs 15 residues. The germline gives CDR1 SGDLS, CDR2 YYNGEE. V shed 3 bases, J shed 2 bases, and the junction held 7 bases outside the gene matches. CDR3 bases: TGTGCCAGCAGCGCCTCCGGACTAGCCCCCTACGAGCAGTACTTC. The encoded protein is CASSASGLAPYEQYF.

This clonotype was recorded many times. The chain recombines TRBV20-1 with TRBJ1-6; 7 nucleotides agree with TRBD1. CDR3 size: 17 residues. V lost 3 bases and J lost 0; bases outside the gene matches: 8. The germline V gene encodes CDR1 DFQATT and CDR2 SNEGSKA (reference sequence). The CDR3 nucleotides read TGCAGTGCTAGTACAGGGGTCCCTAGCTCCTATAATTCACCCCTCCACTTT. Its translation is CSASTGVPSSYNSPLHF.

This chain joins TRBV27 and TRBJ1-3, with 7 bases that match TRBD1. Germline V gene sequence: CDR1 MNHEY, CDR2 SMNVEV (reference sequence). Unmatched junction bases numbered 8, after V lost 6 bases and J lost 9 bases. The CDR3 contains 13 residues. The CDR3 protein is CASSLGQSATIYF. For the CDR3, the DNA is TGTGCCAGCAGCCTGGGACAGTCGGCCACCATATATTTT.

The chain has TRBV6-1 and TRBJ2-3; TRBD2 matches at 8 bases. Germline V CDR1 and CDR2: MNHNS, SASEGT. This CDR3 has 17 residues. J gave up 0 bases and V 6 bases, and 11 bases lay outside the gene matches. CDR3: CASSRPSIAGSTDTQYF. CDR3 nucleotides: TGTGCCAGCAGCAGGCCTTCCATAGCGGGGAGCACAGATACGCAGTATTTT.

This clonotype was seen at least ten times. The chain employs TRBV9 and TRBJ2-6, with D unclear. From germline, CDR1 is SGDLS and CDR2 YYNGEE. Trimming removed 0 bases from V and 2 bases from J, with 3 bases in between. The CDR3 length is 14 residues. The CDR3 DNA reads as TGTGCCAGCAGCGTAGCTCCTGGGGCCAACGTCCTGACTTTC. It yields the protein CASSVAPGANVLTF. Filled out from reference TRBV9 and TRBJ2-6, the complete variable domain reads DSGVTQTPKHLITATGQRVTLRCSPRSGDLSVYWYQQSLDQGLQFLIQYYNGEERAKGNILERFSAQQFPDLHSELNLSSLELGDSALYFCASSVAPGANVLTFGAGSRLTVL.

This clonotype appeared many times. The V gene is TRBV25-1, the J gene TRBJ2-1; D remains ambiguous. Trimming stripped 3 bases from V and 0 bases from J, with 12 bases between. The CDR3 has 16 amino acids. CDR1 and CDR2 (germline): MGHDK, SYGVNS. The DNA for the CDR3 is TGTGCCAGCAGTGAGAGCTTCCCAAGCTCCTACAATGAGCAGTTCTTC. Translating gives CASSESFPSSYNEQFF.

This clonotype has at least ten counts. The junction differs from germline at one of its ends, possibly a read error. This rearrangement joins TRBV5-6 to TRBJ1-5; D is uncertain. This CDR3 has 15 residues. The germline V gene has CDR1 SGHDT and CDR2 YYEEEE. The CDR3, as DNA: TGTGCCAGCAGATTGGCAGGTGATAGCAATCAGCCCCAGCATTTT. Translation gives CASRLAGDSNQPQHF.

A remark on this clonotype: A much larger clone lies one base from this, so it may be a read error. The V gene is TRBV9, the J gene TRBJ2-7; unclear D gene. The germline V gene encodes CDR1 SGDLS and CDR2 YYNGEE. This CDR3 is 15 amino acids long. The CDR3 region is CAGSVDESFSYEQYF. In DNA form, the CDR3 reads TGTGCCGGCAGCGTGGACGAGTCTTTCTCCTACGAGCAGTACTTC.

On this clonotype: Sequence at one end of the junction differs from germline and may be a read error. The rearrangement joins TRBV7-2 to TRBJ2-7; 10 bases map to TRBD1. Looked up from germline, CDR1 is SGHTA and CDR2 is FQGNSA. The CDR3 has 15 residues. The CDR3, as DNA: TGTGCCAACAGCTTTTCTGGGACAGGGGCCTACGAGCAGTACTTC. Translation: CANSFSGTGAYEQYF.